The rows below give T cell receptor beta chains drawn from one sample of a study of T cell repertoires in cytomegalovirus infection. No antigen has been assigned to these receptors. TCRdb recomputed calls from the reads with MiXCR, one row per CDR3 protein. The data show about 46,000 distinct CDR3 sequences, approximately 22% seen once. Sequenced material: PBMCs, sequenced either directly or after in vitro stimulation (not recorded which). The receptors originated from a human donor in good health (CMV status not recorded). Some clones in this sample may be carry-over from other donors' samples. Each CDR3 is given with its conserved first and last residue. D genes are given only for firm matches. Not all rows give a size; the values are once, few, many and, for expanded clones, a class.

TRBJ1-5	-	-	TRBV7-2	CASSFRGPTFNQPQHF	TGTGCCAGCAGCTTCCGGGGACCCACATTCAATCAGCCCCAGCATTTT
TRBJ2-2	-	TRBD2	TRBV7-6	CASSRTPSAGGTGELFF	TGTGCCAGCAGCCGAACCCCGTCAGCGGGGGGTACCGGGGAGCTGTTTTTT
TRBJ1-1	few	-	TRBV7-9	CASSSRGGSTEAFF	TGTGCCAGCAGCTCTAGAGGGGGGAGCACTGAAGCTTTCTTT
TRBJ2-4	-	-	TRBV30	CAWDPVGKNIQYF	TGTGCCTGGGACCCCGTTGGCAAAAACATTCAGTACTTC
TRBJ2-3	many	-	TRBV11-2	CASSLGRAGPSTDTQYF	TGTGCCAGCAGCTTAGGAAGGGCGGGGCCTAGCACAGATACGCAGTATTTT
TRBJ1-1	many	TRBD1	TRBV20-1	CSARGGRDSEAFF	TGCAGTGCCCGTGGGGGGAGGGACAGCGAAGCTTTCTTT
TRBJ1-5	medium-sized	-	TRBV6-1	CASRAYRERGIDSNQPQHF	TGTGCCAGCAGAGCATACAGGGAAAGGGGTATAGATAGCAATCAGCCCCAGCATTTT
TRBJ2-2	-	-	TRBV5-4	CASSLGTENTGELFF	TGTGCCAGCAGCTTGGGGACAGAGAACACCGGGGAGCTGTTTTTT
TRBJ2-5	many	-	TRBV7-8	CASSLGLQETQYF	TGTGCCAGCAGCTTGGGACTCCAAGAGACCCAGTACTTC
TRBJ2-7	few	-	TRBV2	CASMPGVRYEQYF	TGTGCCAGCATGCCCGGGGTGAGGTACGAGCAGTACTTC